These 8 T cell receptor beta chains originate from one sample sequenced in a study of blood T cell repertoires in COVID-19. Clones were sequenced by immunoSEQ multiplex PCR, and TCRdb holds only the in-frame ones, with some missing. The sample holds about 83,000 clones, approximately 90% seen once. The sample was peripheral blood. These receptor sequences come from a woman in her 50s with active or convalescent COVID-19.

As concerns this clone: The same CDR3 is also encoded by other DNA sequences in this sample. This chain links TRBV19 with TRBJ1-1; 7 bases map to TRBD1. This CDR3 is 13 amino acids long. The ends lost 0 bases at V and 5 bases at J; junction bases unmatched: 0. From germline, CDR1 is LNHDA and CDR2 SQIVND (reference sequence). The CDR3: CASSIDRGTEAFF. In DNA form, the CDR3 reads TGTGCCAGTAGTATAGACAGGGGGACTGAAGCTTTCTTT.

The rearrangement joins TRBV19 to TRBJ2-5; D possibly corresponds to TRBD2 (7 bases). Looked up from germline, CDR1 is LNHDA and CDR2 is SQIVND (reference sequence). Trimming stripped 5 bases from V and 2 bases from J, with 15 bases between. The CDR3 contains 15 residues. The CDR3 nucleotides read TGTGCCAGTAGTCCCCGGGGGCGGGGGCAAGAGACCCAGTACTTC. It codes for CASSPRGRGQETQYF.

The rearrangement links TRBV12-3 or TRBV12-4 to TRBJ2-5; D not certain. The CDR3 contains 11 residues. V was cut by 6 bases and J by 7 bases, with 9 bases left in between. CDR3 loop: CASSYLGTQYF. The CDR3 DNA is TGTGCCAGCAGCTATCTAGGGACCCAGTACTTC.

The chain is built from TRBV2 and TRBJ1-1, with TRBD1 matching over 11 bases. The CDR3 covers 15 residues. V dropped 7 bases and J dropped 5; count of bases not matched to a gene: 9. Germline lookup yields CDR1 SNHLY and CDR2 FYNNEI. CDR3 in amino acids: CASISDRGHKTEAFF. Here the CDR3 DNA reads TGTGCCAGCATTTCGGACAGGGGGCATAAGACTGAAGCTTTCTTT.

This chain connects TRBV4-3 to TRBJ2-5; 7 bases map to TRBD2. Germline assignment: CDR1 LGHNA and CDR2 YSLEER. With V trimmed by 3 bases and J by 4 bases, 8 bases remained unmatched. There are 15 residues in the CDR3. CDR3 nucleotides: TGCGCCAGCAGCCATGGGGGGGGGAACGGAGAGACCCAGTACTTC. Protein sequence: CASSHGGGNGETQYF.

This CDR3 reads CASSVEGRSTEAFF. The CDR3 coding sequence is TGTGCCAGCAGCGTTGAGGGAAGGAGCACTGAAGCTTTCTTT. The gene calls are TRBV9 and TRBJ1-1; no definite D call. V was trimmed by 2 bases and J by 4 bases, leaving 12 bases between them. The CDR3 is 14 residues long. Germline V gene lookup returns CDR1 SGDLS and CDR2 YYNGEE.

This clone was detected once. This sequence joins TRBV7-2 and TRBJ1-3; the D is unclear. The CDR3 length is 15 residues. V lost 2 bases, J lost 7 bases, and 15 bases lay in between. CDR1 SGHTA and CDR2 FQGNSA come from the germline V gene. CDR3 protein: CASSLQTASLNTIYF. The DNA of the CDR3 is TGTGCCAGCAGCTTACAAACAGCATCACTCAACACCATATATTTT.

The gene calls are TRBV3-1 (or the pseudogene TRBV3-2) and TRBJ2-5, with 9 bases lining up with TRBD2. From germline, CDR1 is LGHDT and CDR2 YNNKEL (reference sequence). J lost 2 bases, V lost 6 bases, and 4 bases had no gene match. The CDR3 totals 14 residues. The CDR3 nucleotides read TGTGCCAGCAGTAACCTAGCGGGGCAAGAGACCCAGTACTTC. Translating it yields CASSNLAGQETQYF.